This entry lists 5 T cell receptor beta chains sequenced from one sample in a study of control samples from healthy donors and cancer patients (TCRdb year 2020). The library was obtained by the immunoSEQ multiplex PCR assay. TCRdb holds this immuneACCESS table with in-frame rearrangements only. Some clones are missing; in checked studies, unresolved V genes explain under half, and the rest has no known cause. Present in this sample are approximately 86,000 clones, approximately 81% of which were seen just once. Less than 2.5% of the sample lies in the top ten. Sequences were obtained from blood. These receptors were obtained from a woman aged 40-49 years in good health.

In this sample, this clone turned up once. This rearrangement joins TRBV10-3 to TRBJ2-1, with a tentative D call TRBD2 (6 bases). The CDR3 covers 14 residues. V dropped 6 bases and J dropped 2 bases, with 11 bases sitting between them. Germline values: CDR1 ENHRY, CDR2 SYGVKD. The CDR3 sequence is CAIREGYAYNEQFF. CDR3 in DNA: TGTGCCATCAGGGAGGGTTATGCCTACAATGAGCAGTTCTTC.

The genes are TRBV10-1 and TRBJ2-5; D is ambiguous. V lost 3 bases and J 5 bases, leaving 10 bases between the germline ends. The CDR3 is made up of 13 amino acids. Germline CDR1 WNHNN, CDR2 SYGVQD (reference sequence). The CDR3 nucleotides read TGCGCCAGCAGTGATGACCCTGGGGAGACCCAGTACTTC. This codes for CASSDDPGETQYF.

The chain couples TRBV3-1 (or the pseudogene TRBV3-2) to TRBJ2-7; 12 nucleotides align to TRBD2. Germline CDR1 is LGHDT and CDR2 is YNNKEL (reference sequence). This CDR3 contains 19 residues. V lost 1 base to trimming and J lost 0 bases; unmatched junction nucleotides: 10. CDR3 loop: CASSQARLAGGRDSYEQYF. The CDR3 region has the DNA TGTGCCAGCAGCCAAGCCCGGCTAGCGGGGGGGAGGGACTCCTACGAGCAGTACTTC.

This chain joins TRBV3-1 (or the pseudogene TRBV3-2) and TRBJ2-3; 9 nucleotides agree with TRBD2. The ends lost 2 bases at V and 1 base at J; junction bases unmatched: 10. CDR1 is LGHDT, CDR2 YNNKEL, per germline (reference sequence). CDR3 size: 18 residues. CDR3 sequence: CASSQWTGLARGTDTQYF. Written as DNA, the CDR3 is TGTGCCAGCAGCCAATGGACCGGACTAGCGAGGGGCACAGATACGCAGTATTTT.

The rearrangement uses TRBV6-5 and TRBJ1-1; 8 bases are shared with TRBD1. V was pared by 9 bases and J by 2 bases, with 5 bases of the junction left unmatched. The CDR3 has 13 residues. Looked up from germline, CDR1 is MNHEY and CDR2 is SVGAGI. The CDR3 bases are TGTGCCAGTGGACAGGGTGGCAACACTGAAGCTTTCTTT. Translation gives CASGQGGNTEAFF.